Detailed here is one TCR beta chain. This entry belongs to a study of blood T cell repertoires in COVID-19. Across the study: Whether acute or convalescent, the COVID-19 samples came from the United States, Italy and Spain. Sources were T cells, B-cell-depleted T cells, or PBMCs; the material itself was cDNA or gDNA.

Recruited during active infection, patients (from Seattle) were subsequently followed longitudinally. Authors' data handling: Amplified reference gene primers provided the basis for estimating nucleated cell counts. Profiled with immunoSEQ multiplex PCR; TCRdb holds only in-frame clones, not every one. Clone size and V and J calls were adopted from that table, with D and trimming inferred from the DNA. The sample has around 260,000 clones, approximately 89% seen once. The V end lost 8 bases, the J end lost 9 bases, and 17 bases lay between the germline ends. Germline V gene data show CDR1 as SGHTA and CDR2 as FQGTGA. This CDR3 is built from 13 residues.

V is TRBV7-3 and J is TRBJ2-1; D is perhaps TRBD2 (8 bases). Specimen: peripheral blood. The source of this sequence is a woman in her seventies with COVID-19, enrolled during active disease. The CDR3 sequence: CASGQVAGGEQFF. CDR3 nucleotide sequence: TGTGCCAGCGGACAGGTGGCGGGAGGTGAGCAGTTCTTC.